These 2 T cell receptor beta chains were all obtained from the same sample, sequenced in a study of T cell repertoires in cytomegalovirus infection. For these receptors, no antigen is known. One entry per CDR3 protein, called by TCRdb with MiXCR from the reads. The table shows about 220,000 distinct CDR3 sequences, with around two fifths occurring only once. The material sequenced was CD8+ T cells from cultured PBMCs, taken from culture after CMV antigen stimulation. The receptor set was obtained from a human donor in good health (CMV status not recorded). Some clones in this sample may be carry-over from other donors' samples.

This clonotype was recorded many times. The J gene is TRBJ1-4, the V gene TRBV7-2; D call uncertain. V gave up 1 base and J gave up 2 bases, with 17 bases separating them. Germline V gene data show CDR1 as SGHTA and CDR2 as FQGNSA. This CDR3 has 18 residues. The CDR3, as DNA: TGTGCCAGCAGCTTAGGGCAGGTTCTCGGAAGTACTAATGAAAAACTGTTTTTT. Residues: CASSLGQVLGSTNEKLFF.

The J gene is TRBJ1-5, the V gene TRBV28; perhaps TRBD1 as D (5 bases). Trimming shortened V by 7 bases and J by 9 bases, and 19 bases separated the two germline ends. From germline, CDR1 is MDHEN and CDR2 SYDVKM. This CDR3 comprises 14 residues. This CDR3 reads CASTLRVSSGPQHF. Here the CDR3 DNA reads TGTGCCAGCACCCTCAGGGTCAGCTCCGGGCCCCAGCATTTT.